Shown below are 20 T cell receptor beta chains from a single sample sequenced in a study of patients and donors after allogeneic stem cell transplantation. TCRdb re-analysed the RT-PCR reads in MiXCR, keeping a single row per CDR3 protein. The repertoire holds over 400,000 distinct CDR3 sequences, with approximately 16% as singletons. Sequenced input: blood, either unsorted or a sorted T cell fraction (not recorded which). The source is a human donor who was either an allogeneic HSCT recipient or a stem cell or donor lymphocyte infusion donor (not recorded which). It is not recorded whose cells these are; they may come from a transplant donor.

This clonotype turned up a few times. The chain recombines TRBV7-3 with TRBJ1-1; 7 positions match TRBD1. Germline CDR1 reads SGHTA; CDR2 reads FQGTGA. After removal of 3 bases from V and 0 bases from J, the junction contained 7 bases not matched to a gene. The CDR3 sequence is 16 residues long. CDR3 bases: TGTGCCAGCAGCTTGTTGGGACAGACGATGAACACTGAAGCTTTCTTT. Its translation: CASSLLGQTMNTEAFF.

The chain uses TRBV9 and TRBJ2-7; perhaps TRBD2 as D (5 bases). V gave up 0 bases and J gave up 5 bases, with 15 bases separating them. CDR1 SGDLS and CDR2 YYNGEE come from the germline V gene. The CDR3 extends over 15 amino acids. CDR3 amino acids: CASSVGGVRVNEQYF. CDR3 bases: TGTGCCAGCAGCGTAGGTGGGGTGAGGGTTAACGAGCAGTACTTC.

This clonotype was observed a handful of times. V and J are TRBV5-5 and TRBJ1-2; no clear D gene. Germline V gives CDR1 SGHKS, CDR2 YYEKEE (reference sequence). Between the trimmed V and J ends, which lost 3 bases and 3 bases, there was a span of 9 bases. The CDR3 totals 13 residues. In DNA form, the CDR3 reads TGTGCCAGCAGCTCAGACGGATACTATGGCTACACCTTC. Its protein is CASSSDGYYGYTF.

The V gene is TRBV6-2 or TRBV6-3, the J gene TRBJ2-7; TRBD1 agrees at 8 bases. V lost 10 bases to trimming and J lost 2 bases; unmatched junction nucleotides: 7. Germline loops: CDR1 MNHEY, CDR2 SVGEGT. The CDR3 consists of 13 residues. DNA for the CDR3: TGTGCCACCCGGGACAGGCCCCCCTACGAGCAGTACTTC. This codes for CATRDRPPYEQYF.

The chain joins TRBV25-1 to TRBJ1-2; D is perhaps TRBD1 (5 bases). Germline V gene data show CDR1 as MGHDK and CDR2 as SYGVNS. Trimming took off 5 bases at V and 5 bases at J, with 15 bases between the two ends. The CDR3 runs to 14 residues. DNA for the CDR3: TGTGCCAGCAGTTCCTACGGGACGGGGTATGGCTACACCTTC. This sequence encodes CASSSYGTGYGYTF.

In this sample, this clonotype turned up many times. The chain's CDR3 is CASSLALARTLSNEQFF. The CDR3 DNA sequence: TGTGCCAGCAGCTTAGCCCTGGCCAGAACCTTATCCAATGAGCAGTTCTTC. The genes are TRBV7-6 and TRBJ2-1; D gene ambiguous. V gave up 0 bases and J gave up 6 bases, with 18 bases separating them. The CDR3 has 17 amino acids. The germline V gene encodes CDR1 SGHVS and CDR2 FNYEAQ.

This rearrangement joins TRBV2 to TRBJ2-3; unclear D gene. The V gene lost 8 bases and the J gene lost 0 bases, with 9 bases spanning the gap. The germline gives CDR1 SNHLY, CDR2 FYNNEI. The length of the CDR3 is 13 residues. CDR3 DNA sequence: TGTGCCAGCCCCCGAGCTAGCACAGATACGCAGTATTTT. The encoded protein is CASPRASTDTQYF. Looking up the rest from reference TRBV2 and TRBJ2-3 gives the full variable domain: EPEVTQTPSHQVTQMGQEVILRCVPISNHLYFYWYRQILGQKVEFLVSFYNNEISEKSEIFDDQFSVERPDGSNFTLKIRSTKLEDSAMYFCASPRASTDTQYFGPGTRLTVL.

The chain recombines TRBV9 with TRBJ1-2, with no clear D. V shed 0 bases and J shed 2 bases, with 11 bases lying between them. The CDR3 runs to 15 residues. Germline CDR1 SGDLS, CDR2 YYNGEE. CDR3: CASSVAPQPNYGYTF. The CDR3 bases are TGTGCCAGCAGCGTAGCCCCCCAGCCCAACTATGGCTACACCTTC.

This sequence joins TRBV5-5 and TRBJ2-7, with TRBD2 matching 9 bases. V was pared by 4 bases and J by 2 bases, with 10 bases of the junction left unmatched. The CDR3 sequence is 16 residues long. Germline CDR1 SGHKS, CDR2 YYEKEE (reference sequence). In DNA, the CDR3 is TGTGCCAGCAGCCATAGACTAGCGGAGGTCGCCTACGAGCAGTACTTC. Its protein is CASSHRLAEVAYEQYF.

V is TRBV5-1 and J is TRBJ2-1; TRBD1 is a possible D gene (8 bases). Germline V CDR1 and CDR2: SGHRS, YFSETQ. The CDR3 is 19 residues long. The V and J ends lost 4 bases and 6 bases respectively, with 29 bases between them. DNA for the CDR3: TGCGCCAGCAGCCTAACAGGGGGTCCCCTTCGACTAGCACTCAATGAGCAGTTCTTC. Its translation: CASSLTGGPLRLALNEQFF. Full variable domain (missing parts from reference TRBV5-1 and TRBJ2-1): KAGVTQTPRYLIKTRGQQVTLSCSPISGHRSVSWYQQTPGQGLQFLFEYFSETQRNKGNFPGRFSGRQFSNSRSEMNVSTLELGDSALYLCASSLTGGPLRLALNEQFFGPGTRLTVL.

This clonotype was observed a few times. V is TRBV6-2 or TRBV6-3 and J is TRBJ1-2; TRBD1 is a possible D gene (5 bases). The CDR3 loop spans 16 amino acids. The germline gives CDR1 MNHEY, CDR2 SVGEGT. The V end was cut by 6 bases, the J end by 8 bases, with 25 bases between. The CDR3 sequence: CASSSTRDGSMGGYTF. The DNA of the CDR3 is TGTGCCAGCAGCTCAACCCGGGACGGCTCAATGGGAGGCTACACCTTC.

This clonotype was seen a few times. The V call is TRBV9, the J call TRBJ2-2; D perhaps matches TRBD1 (5 bases). Germline loops: CDR1 SGDLS, CDR2 YYNGEE. V was trimmed by 7 bases and J by 1 base, leaving 8 bases between them. This CDR3 region has 13 residues. The CDR3 nucleotides read TGTGCCAGCGCGGACATGAACACCGGGGAGCTGTTTTTT. It encodes CASADMNTGELFF.

This clonotype was counted only a few times. The chain uses TRBV12-3 or TRBV12-4 and TRBJ1-1; no firm D call. The V and J ends lost 10 bases and 3 bases respectively, with 18 bases between them. The CDR3 loop spans 14 amino acids. The CDR3: CATSREGDDTEAFF. The CDR3 DNA is TGTGCCACCTCACGGGAGGGCGACGACACTGAAGCTTTCTTT.

J is TRBJ2-3 and V is TRBV30, with D perhaps given as TRBD1 or TRBD2 (6 bases each). The CDR3 extends over 18 amino acids. CDR1 is GTSNPN and CDR2 is SVGIG in the germline V gene (reference sequence). The V and J ends lost 1 base and 5 bases respectively, with 25 bases between them. The CDR3 loop is CAWSAMEGTGTLLDTQYF. The DNA of the CDR3 is TGTGCCTGGAGTGCGATGGAGGGTACAGGGACTTTGCTAGATACGCAGTATTTT.

This chain uses TRBV13 with TRBJ2-7, with D unresolved. The CDR3 spans 15 residues. Trimming shortened V by 0 bases and J by 2 bases, and 11 bases separated the two germline ends. Germline V gene lookup returns CDR1 PRHDT and CDR2 FYEKMQ (reference sequence). The CDR3 nucleotides are TGTGCCAGCAGCTTAGGGCCGCAGTTCGCCTACGAGCAGTACTTC. Its translation: CASSLGPQFAYEQYF.

This clonotype showed up just a few times. CDR3 DNA: TGTGCCAGCAGCCCCCTTGGACTAACAAGAGCCCGCACAGATACGCAGTATTTT. Amino acid sequence: CASSPLGLTRARTDTQYF. The rearrangement uses TRBV7-6 and TRBJ2-3; maybe TRBD2 (6 bases). The CDR3 runs to 18 residues. Germline V gene lookup returns CDR1 SGHVS and CDR2 FNYEAQ. The V end was cut by 5 bases, the J end by 1 base, with 22 bases between.

This clonotype was recorded a few times. V and J are TRBV5-1 and TRBJ1-3; TRBD1 is a possible D gene (6 bases). Trimming took 1 base from V and 3 from J, leaving 14 bases between them. CDR3 size: 16 residues. Germline V gene sequence: CDR1 SGHRS, CDR2 YFSETQ. The chain's CDR3 is CASSLYGTTFGNTIYF. Written as DNA, the CDR3 is TGCGCCAGCAGCTTGTACGGGACAACTTTTGGAAACACCATATATTTT.

V is TRBV11-2 and J is TRBJ2-4, with 7 nucleotides matching TRBD2. The CDR3 covers 16 residues. J was trimmed by 8 bases and V by 5 bases; bases with no gene match: 15. Germline V CDR1 and CDR2: SGHAT, FQNNGV. CDR3 DNA: TGTGCCAGCAGCCCGTTAGCGGGTCCACCCGGATACATTCAGTACTTC. This encodes CASSPLAGPPGYIQYF.

The chain joins TRBV30 to TRBJ2-2; TRBD2 matches at 14 bases. This CDR3 contains 14 residues. Germline CDR1 is GTSNPN and CDR2 is SVGIG (reference sequence). With 5 bases clipped from V and 5 bases from J, the junction kept 1 base outside the gene matches. CDR3 loop: CAWGTSGGTGELFF. Written as DNA, the CDR3 is TGTGCCTGGGGGACTAGCGGGGGAACCGGGGAGCTGTTTTTT.

The chain uses TRBV7-2 and TRBJ1-2; D unclear. CDR3 size: 13 residues. The ends were cut back, 3 bases at V and 2 bases at J, with 7 bases in the middle. Germline CDR1 and CDR2: SGHTA and FQGNSA. The CDR3 protein is CASSLGYNYGYTF. The CDR3 nucleotides are TGTGCCAGCAGCTTGGGGTACAACTATGGCTACACCTTC.